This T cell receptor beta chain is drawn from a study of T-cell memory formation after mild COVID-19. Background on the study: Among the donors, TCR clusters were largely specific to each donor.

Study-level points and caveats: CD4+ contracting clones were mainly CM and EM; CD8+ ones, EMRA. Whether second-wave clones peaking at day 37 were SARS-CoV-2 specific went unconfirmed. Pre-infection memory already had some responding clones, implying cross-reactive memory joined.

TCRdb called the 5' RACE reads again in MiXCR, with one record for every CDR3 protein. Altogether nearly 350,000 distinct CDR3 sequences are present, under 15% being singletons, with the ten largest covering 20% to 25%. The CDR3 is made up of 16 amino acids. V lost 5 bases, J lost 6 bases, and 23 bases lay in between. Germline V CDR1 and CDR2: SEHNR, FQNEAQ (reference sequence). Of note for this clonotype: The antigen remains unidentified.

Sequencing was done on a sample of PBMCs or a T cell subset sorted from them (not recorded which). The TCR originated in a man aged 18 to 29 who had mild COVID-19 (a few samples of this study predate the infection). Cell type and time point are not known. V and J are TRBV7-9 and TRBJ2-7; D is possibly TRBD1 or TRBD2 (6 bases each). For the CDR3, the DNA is TGTGCCAGCAGCCTTCCACGAGGGGGGCTGTTGATCGAGCAGTACTTC. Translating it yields CASSLPRGGLLIEQYF.